The 20 T cell receptor beta chains given below trace back to one sample, sequenced in a study of cytomegalovirus exposure and HLA in healthy donors. The PCR employed 60 Vbeta primers together with 13 Jbeta primers. TCRdb keeps only in-frame clones here, not all; method: immunoSEQ multiplex PCR. This table has about 130,000 clones, around 9% appearing once. Sequenced: PBMCs. The receptors originated from a middle-aged man in good health and CMV-seronegative.

This clone has only a few counts. The genes are TRBV28 and TRBJ1-2; D remains ambiguous. The V end lost 3 bases, the J end lost 7 bases, and 9 bases lay between the germline ends. The CDR3 spans 12 residues. From germline, CDR1 is MDHEN and CDR2 SYDVKM. CDR3 loop: CASSFGSVGYTF. DNA of the CDR3: TGTGCCAGCAGTTTCGGTTCCGTTGGCTACACCTTC.

The chain couples TRBV7-9 to TRBJ1-2; TRBD1 matches 8 bases. The CDR3 is 15 amino acids. Germline V gives CDR1 SEHNR, CDR2 FQNEAQ (reference sequence). V shed 3 bases and J 1 base; nucleotides not matched to a gene: 4. CDR3 residues: CASSFGQGVNYGYTF. The CDR3 nucleotides are TGTGCCAGCAGCTTCGGACAGGGAGTTAACTATGGCTACACCTTC.

On this clone itself: Relative to the germline gene, one junction end is altered; a read error may explain this. This sequence joins TRBV6-4 and TRBJ2-1, with 10 positions matching TRBD1. CDR3 length equals 16 residues. Per the germline V gene, CDR1 is MRHNA and CDR2 is SNTAGT. The CDR3, as DNA: TGTGTCAGCAGTCTATCCCCGGGACAGGGGCACAATGAGCAGTTCTTC. The encoded protein is CVSSLSPGQGHNEQFF.

This clone is labeled as medium-sized (0.01 to 0.1%). V usage is TRBV7-9 and J usage is TRBJ2-4; 8 positions agree with TRBD2. Germline V CDR1 and CDR2: SEHNR, FQNEAQ (reference sequence). The J segment lost 6 bases and the V segment lost 4 bases, leaving 5 bases of the junction unmatched. The CDR3 loop spans 14 amino acids. The CDR3 nucleotides read TGTGCCAGCAGCTCCCCGGGGGGGACAAACATTCAGTACTTC. Its protein product is CASSSPGGTNIQYF.

The V and J genes are TRBV6-5 and TRBJ1-3; D is ambiguous. Trimming cost V 2 bases and J 12 bases, with 8 bases left between them. Germline V gene sequence: CDR1 MNHEY, CDR2 SVGAGI. This CDR3 is 11 amino acids long. In DNA, the CDR3 is TGTGCCAGCAGTTACGGGAGAGTCATATATTTT. Translating gives CASSYGRVIYF.

The CDR3 DNA reads as TGTGCCAGTAGTATAGATTTGTACCAGTACAATGAGCAGTTCTTC. Encoded protein: CASSIDLYQYNEQFF. The chain links TRBV19 to TRBJ2-1; D unresolved. CDR3 length equals 15 residues. V lost 0 bases and J 4 bases, leaving 10 bases between the germline ends. Germline V gene sequence: CDR1 LNHDA, CDR2 SQIVND (reference sequence).

This clone was found a few times. The genes are TRBV6-6 and TRBJ2-3, with TRBD2 as a possible D gene (7 bases). Deletions cut 8 bases from V and 4 bases from J, with 10 bases between. This CDR3 has 12 amino acids. Germline V CDR1 and CDR2: MNHNY, SVGAGI (reference sequence). The chain's CDR3 is CASGGASDTQYF. DNA of the CDR3: TGTGCCAGCGGGGGGGCTTCAGATACGCAGTATTTT.

This clone was picked up a small number of times. At the DNA level, this CDR3 is encoded by other sequences in the same sample as well. This rearrangement joins TRBV6-5 to TRBJ1-2; 7 bases are shared with TRBD1. The CDR3 runs 12 residues. Per germline, CDR1 MNHEY and CDR2 SVGAGI. V shed 5 bases, J shed 6 bases, and the junction held 3 bases outside the gene matches. This CDR3 reads CASSRTGDGYTF. CDR3 bases: TGTGCCAGCAGTCGCACAGGGGATGGCTACACCTTC.

The gene calls are TRBV6-1 and TRBJ2-5; 14 nucleotides align to TRBD2. Trimming at V came to 11 bases and at J to 5 bases, leaving 7 bases not matched to a gene. The CDR3 sequence is 14 residues long. Germline V gives CDR1 MNHNS, CDR2 SASEGT. CDR3 sequence (DNA): TGTGCCGGCGTGACTAGCGGGGGGGGTGAGACCCAGTACTTC. This sequence encodes CAGVTSGGGETQYF.

This clone was seen a handful of times. The V call is TRBV27, the J call TRBJ1-4; no definite D call. The V and J ends lost 6 bases and 11 bases respectively, with 10 bases between them. Germline V lookup: CDR1 MNHEY, CDR2 SMNVEV (reference sequence). This CDR3 is built from 11 residues. The CDR3 loop reads CASSQGGKLFF. CDR3 coding DNA: TGTGCCAGCAGCCAAGGCGGCAAACTGTTTTTT.

A few counts support this clone. The gene calls are TRBV4-1 and TRBJ1-2; D is unresolved. Trimming left V 0 bases short and J 10 bases short, with 9 bases between. The CDR3 is 12 residues long. The V gene's germline CDR1 is MGHRA and CDR2 YSYEKL. CDR3: CASSQDGRFYTF. CDR3 nucleotides: TGCGCCAGCAGCCAAGATGGCAGATTCTACACCTTC.

V is TRBV5-6 and J is TRBJ1-1, with 8 bases identical to TRBD1. The CDR3 consists of 17 residues. V lost 3 bases to trimming and J lost 4 bases; unmatched junction nucleotides: 14. Germline CDR1 SGHDT, CDR2 YYEEEE. The CDR3 loop is CASSSRGAGGEGTEAFF. CDR3 nucleotide sequence: TGTGCCAGCAGCTCCCGGGGTGCAGGGGGCGAAGGCACTGAAGCTTTCTTT.

The chain couples TRBV2 to TRBJ1-2; 9 bases map to TRBD1. The J segment lost 2 bases and the V segment lost 8 bases, leaving 6 bases of the junction unmatched. CDR3 size: 14 residues. Germline CDR1 reads SNHLY; CDR2 reads FYNNEI. The CDR3 DNA follows: TGTGCCAGCTGGGACAGGGTGGGGAACTATGGCTACACCTTC. It encodes CASWDRVGNYGYTF.

This clone was counted a few times. V is TRBV19 and J is TRBJ2-1; no clear D gene. The germline V gene has CDR1 LNHDA and CDR2 SQIVND (reference sequence). The CDR3 contains 14 residues. V was shortened by 9 bases and J by 5 bases, with 17 bases between the two germline ends. This chain's CDR3 is CASRDLLKNNEQFF. DNA of the CDR3: TGTGCCAGCCGAGACTTACTTAAAAACAATGAGCAGTTCTTC.

A few counts support this clone. J is TRBJ2-1 and V is TRBV7-6; 11 bases map to TRBD2. The trim removed 5 bases at V and 0 bases at J, leaving 6 bases unmatched. Looked up from germline, CDR1 is SGHVS and CDR2 is FNYEAQ. The CDR3 sequence is 17 residues long. As DNA, the CDR3 is TGTGCCAGCAGCCGACTAGCGGGGAGAAGCTCCTACAATGAGCAGTTCTTC. It translates to CASSRLAGRSSYNEQFF. The full variable domain, in which reference TRBV7-6 and TRBJ2-1 provide the parts outside the CDR3, is GAGVSQSPRYKVTKRGQDVALRCDPISGHVSLYWYRQALGQGPEFLTYFNYEAQQDKSGLPNDRFSAERPEGSISTLTIQRTEQRDSAMYRCASSRLAGRSSYNEQFFGPGTRLTVL.

This clone was recorded a few times. The chain links TRBV14 to TRBJ2-2, with 9 bases fitting TRBD2. The V gene's germline CDR1 is SGHDN and CDR2 FVKESK. The CDR3 runs to 14 residues. With 3 bases clipped from V and 6 bases from J, the junction kept 2 bases outside the gene matches. CDR3 sequence: CASSQGLASGELFF. The CDR3 nucleotides are TGTGCCAGCAGCCAGGGACTAGCTTCCGGGGAGCTGTTTTTT.

In this sample, this clone turned up a few times. CDR3: CASSADGGEPQHF. The CDR3 nucleotides read TGTGCCAGCAGTGCCGACGGGGGGGAGCCCCAGCATTTT. J is TRBJ1-5 and V is TRBV6-6, with a possible D match to TRBD1 (5 bases). The CDR3 loop spans 13 amino acids. Germline CDR1 reads MNHNY; CDR2 reads SVGAGI (reference sequence). V was shortened by 5 bases and J by 8 bases, with 13 bases between the two germline ends.

This clone has just a few counts. The chain couples TRBV19 to TRBJ1-1; D is uncertain. V was clipped by 5 bases and J by 5 bases, with 12 bases between them. This CDR3 comprises 13 residues. CDR1 and CDR2 (germline): LNHDA, SQIVND (reference sequence). This chain's CDR3 is CASSGRTGTEAFF. The CDR3 DNA is TGTGCCAGTAGTGGGAGGACGGGGACTGAAGCTTTCTTT.

The chain joins TRBV25-1 to TRBJ2-7; D possibly corresponds to TRBD1 (6 bases). CDR1 is MGHDK, CDR2 SYGVNS, per germline. V was shortened by 4 bases and J by 3 bases, with 10 bases between the two germline ends. CDR3 length: 13 amino acids. CDR3 bases: TGTGCCAGCAGTGGGGACAAAGTCTACGAGCAGTACTTC. Translated, it gives CASSGDKVYEQYF.

The rearrangement links TRBV11-3 to TRBJ2-5; maybe TRBD2 (6 bases). Trimming took 0 bases from V and 9 from J, leaving 20 bases between them. The CDR3 loop spans 16 amino acids. The germline V gene has CDR1 SGHNT and CDR2 YENEEA. For the CDR3, the DNA is TGTGCCAGCAGCTTAGATGAGGGACTCCTTTGGGAGGCCCAGTACTTC. Protein sequence: CASSLDEGLLWEAQYF. The full variable domain, rest sourced from reference TRBV11-3 and TRBJ2-5, is EAGVVQSPRYKIIEKKQPVAFWCNPISGHNTLYWYLQNLGQGPELLIRYENEEAVDDSQLPKDRFSAERLKGVDSTLKIQPAELGDSAVYLCASSLDEGLLWEAQYFGPGTRLLVL.